The 16 T cell receptor beta chains below come from one sample, sequenced in a study of blood T cell repertoires in COVID-19. Profiling relied on immunoSEQ multiplex PCR, and the TCRdb table lists in-frame clones only, not all of them. The data contain roughly 200,000 clones, around 82% of them singletons. Sequenced material: peripheral blood. These receptors were collected from a woman in her seventies with acute or convalescent COVID-19.

The gene calls are TRBV19 and TRBJ2-7; D is possibly TRBD1 (6 bases). The ends were cut back, 5 bases at V and 3 bases at J, with 11 bases in the middle. The CDR3 runs to 13 residues. Germline loops: CDR1 LNHDA, CDR2 SQIVND (reference sequence). The CDR3 loop is CASSPEDSYEQYF. The CDR3 nucleotides are TGTGCCAGTAGTCCCGAGGACAGCTACGAGCAGTACTTC.

This clone was recorded a few times. V gene TRBV15 combines with J gene TRBJ2-3, with a weak D call TRBD2 (7 bases). The ends were cut back, 10 bases at V and 1 base at J, with 18 bases in the middle. Germline assignment: CDR1 LNHNV and CDR2 YYDKDF (reference sequence). The CDR3 length is 15 residues. The CDR3 here is CASGYGGARTDTQYF. The CDR3, as DNA: TGTGCCAGCGGCTATGGGGGGGCTCGCACAGATACGCAGTATTTT.

The V call is TRBV5-1, the J call TRBJ1-3; the D is unclear. Trimming cost V 2 bases and J 0 bases, with 6 bases left between them. CDR3 length: 14 residues. Per germline, CDR1 SGHRS and CDR2 YFSETQ. The CDR3 DNA is TGCGCCAGCAGCTTCGGACTCTCTGGAAACACCATATATTTT. This codes for CASSFGLSGNTIYF. Full variable domain (missing parts from reference TRBV5-1 and TRBJ1-3): KAGVTQTPRYLIKTRGQQVTLSCSPISGHRSVSWYQQTPGQGLQFLFEYFSETQRNKGNFPGRFSGRQFSNSRSEMNVSTLELGDSALYLCASSFGLSGNTIYFGEGSWLTVV.

In this sample, this clone turned up a few times. This rearrangement joins TRBV7-9 to TRBJ1-4, with a possible D match to TRBD1 (5 bases). From germline, CDR1 is SEHNR and CDR2 FQNEAQ (reference sequence). V lost 5 bases and J 8 bases, leaving 15 bases between the germline ends. This CDR3 contains 14 residues. CDR3 residues: CASSAGLAGEKLFF. The CDR3 DNA reads as TGTGCCAGCAGCGCCGGGCTGGCAGGGGAAAAACTGTTTTTT.

This clone appeared once. The V gene is TRBV2, the J gene TRBJ2-2; 10 bases line up with TRBD2. The CDR3 has 16 residues. The V gene end was trimmed by 5 bases and the J gene end by 1 base; junction bases not matched to a gene: 4. Germline CDR1 is SNHLY and CDR2 is FYNNEI. The CDR3 sequence: CASSQLAGGNTGELFF. The CDR3 bases are TGTGCCAGCAGTCAATTAGCGGGAGGGAACACCGGGGAGCTGTTTTTT. The variable domain in full, completed from reference TRBV2 and TRBJ2-2, reads EPEVTQTPSHQVTQMGQEVILRCVPISNHLYFYWYRQILGQKVEFLVSFYNNEISEKSEIFDDQFSVERPDGSNFTLKIRSTKLEDSAMYFCASSQLAGGNTGELFFGEGSRLTVL.

This chain links TRBV28 with TRBJ1-2; D uncertain. CDR3 length equals 15 residues. Germline lookup yields CDR1 MDHEN and CDR2 SYDVKM. V lost 1 base and J 5 bases, leaving 14 bases between the germline ends. The CDR3 nucleotides read TGTGCCAGCAGTTTATCGGTGAATTTACAGTATGGCTACACCTTC. Protein: CASSLSVNLQYGYTF.

This clone was picked up a small number of times. Written as DNA, the CDR3 is TGTGCCTGGAGTGTGGGACAGTTCAATCAGCCCCAGCATTTT. It translates to CAWSVGQFNQPQHF. The chain combines TRBV30 with TRBJ1-5; 7 nucleotides align to TRBD1. V lost 0 bases and J lost 3; bases outside the gene matches: 2. The germline V gene encodes CDR1 GTSNPN and CDR2 SVGIG (reference sequence). The CDR3 contains 14 residues.

The chain uses TRBV18 and TRBJ2-7; 8 bases fit TRBD1. V lost 2 bases, J lost 2 bases, and 2 bases stayed unmatched. The germline V gene encodes CDR1 KGHSH and CDR2 LQKENI. This CDR3 has 14 residues. In DNA form, the CDR3 reads TGTGCCAGCTCACCAGGGACAGGACCCTACGAGCAGTACTTC. This encodes CASSPGTGPYEQYF.

This clone was counted at least ten times. The J gene is TRBJ1-5, the V gene TRBV28; 10 bases are shared with TRBD1. CDR1 MDHEN and CDR2 SYDVKM come from the germline V gene. J lost 5 bases, V lost 1 base, and 5 bases had no gene match. The CDR3 has 16 amino acids. This chain's CDR3 is CASSLFGTGAHQPQHF. The CDR3 nucleotides are TGTGCCAGCAGTTTATTTGGGACAGGGGCGCATCAGCCCCAGCATTTT.

This chain connects TRBV2 to TRBJ2-1; no clear D. The germline V and J ends were trimmed by 10 bases and 10 bases, with 20 bases remaining between them. Germline CDR1 SNHLY, CDR2 FYNNEI. The CDR3 is 13 amino acids. The CDR3 DNA follows: TGTGCCACACAAAGCTTACTCCTTAGCGAGCAGTTCTTC. As protein: CATQSLLLSEQFF.

This clone appeared once. The chain has TRBV15 and TRBJ1-1; no reliable D call. The V gene's germline CDR1 is LNHNV and CDR2 YYDKDF (reference sequence). The CDR3 has 16 amino acids. Trimming pared 1 base from V and 6 bases from J, leaving 18 bases between. This CDR3 reads CATSRGSPGGVAEAFF. For the CDR3, the DNA is TGTGCCACCAGCAGAGGTTCCCCTGGCGGAGTTGCTGAAGCTTTCTTT.

The chain recombines TRBV11-2 with TRBJ2-3; TRBD2 aligns across 9 bases. Germline CDR1 SGHAT, CDR2 FQNNGV. Germline trimming cut 2 bases from V and 4 bases from J; bases unmatched to any gene: 4. This CDR3 has 15 residues. The CDR3 DNA reads TGTGCCAGCAGCTTAATAGCGGGAGCCGCAGATACGCAGTATTTT. Translating it yields CASSLIAGAADTQYF. The full variable domain, in which reference TRBV11-2 and TRBJ2-3 provide the parts outside the CDR3, is EAGVAQSPRYKIIEKRQSVAFWCNPISGHATLYWYQQILGQGPKLLIQFQNNGVVDDSQLPKDRFSAERLKGVDSTLKIQPAKLEDSAVYLCASSLIAGAADTQYFGPGTRLTVL.

The chain joins TRBV12-3 or TRBV12-4 to TRBJ1-1; no clear D. This CDR3 is 12 amino acids long. Trimming took off 6 bases at V and 4 bases at J, with 9 bases between the two ends. For the CDR3, the DNA is TGTGCCAGCAGCCATCTCAGCACTGAAGCTTTCTTT. This translates into CASSHLSTEAFF.

The rearrangement links TRBV7-9 to TRBJ2-2; TRBD2 agrees at 10 bases. CDR3 length: 15 residues. CDR1 SEHNR and CDR2 FQNEAQ come from the germline V gene (reference sequence). J was trimmed by 7 bases and V by 6 bases; bases with no gene match: 8. CDR3 DNA: TGTGCCAGCAGAAGAGCGGGAGGGCCGATCGGGGAGCTGTTTTTT. It translates to CASRRAGGPIGELFF.

The CDR3, as DNA: TGTGCCAGCAGCCAAGGTCCTAGTTCCCTCGGCAATGAGCAGTTCTTC. Its protein is CASSQGPSSLGNEQFF. The chain recombines TRBV3-1 (or the pseudogene TRBV3-2) with TRBJ2-1; D not resolved. The germline V and J ends were trimmed by 1 base and 6 bases, with 16 bases remaining between them. The CDR3 length is 16 residues. Germline V CDR1 and CDR2: LGHDT, YNNKEL (reference sequence).

The chain recombines TRBV3-1 (or the pseudogene TRBV3-2) with TRBJ2-1; TRBD2 agrees at 12 bases. Unmatched junction bases numbered 4, after V lost 6 bases and J lost 4 bases. Germline CDR1 reads LGHDT; CDR2 reads YNNKEL (reference sequence). CDR3 length: 15 amino acids. DNA of the CDR3: TGTGCCAGCAGGCGGGGACTAGCGGGTTACAATGAGCAGTTCTTC. This gives the protein CASRRGLAGYNEQFF.